The 14 T cell receptor beta chains below come from one sample, sequenced in a study of cytomegalovirus exposure and HLA in healthy donors. The data were produced by immunoSEQ multiplex PCR, yet TCRdb's version contains in-frame clones alone and is incomplete. Altogether approximately 220,000 clones are present, over 80% being singletons, with the ten largest covering about an eighth. Sequenced input: PBMCs. The receptors stem from a woman aged 30 to 39 in good health and CMV-seropositive.

The chain recombines TRBV25-1 with TRBJ1-2; D gene unclear. V was clipped by 5 bases and J by 0 bases, with 7 bases between them. The CDR3 contains 13 residues. In germline, CDR1 is MGHDK, CDR2 SYGVNS. CDR3 loop: CASSLGTNYGYTF. As DNA, the CDR3 is TGTGCCAGCAGTCTCGGAACTAACTATGGCTACACCTTC.

The rearrangement uses TRBV18 and TRBJ1-2, with TRBD1 identical over 8 bases. J lost 5 bases, V lost 6 bases, and 8 bases had no gene match. The CDR3 contains 14 residues. From germline, CDR1 is KGHSH and CDR2 LQKENI. This CDR3 reads CASSVSTGEYGYTF. CDR3 nucleotides: TGTGCCAGCTCCGTATCGACAGGGGAGTATGGCTACACCTTC.

The chain is built from TRBV6-4 and TRBJ2-7, with D perhaps assigned TRBD1 or TRBD2 (5 bases each). Per the germline V gene, CDR1 is MRHNA and CDR2 is SNTAGT. The CDR3 runs 14 residues. V lost 4 bases and J 3 bases, leaving 13 bases between the germline ends. Here the CDR3 DNA reads TGTGCCAGCAGTGCTCAGTGGGGGAACTACGAGCAGTACTTC. It codes for CASSAQWGNYEQYF.

This rearrangement joins TRBV28 to TRBJ2-1; 7 bases map to TRBD2. V lost 3 bases, J lost 3 bases, and 5 bases stayed unmatched. CDR3 size: 15 residues. Germline V lookup: CDR1 MDHEN, CDR2 SYDVKM. The CDR3 DNA reads as TGTGCCAGCAGTTTTTCCGGACTAGGCTACAATGAGCAGTTCTTC. Residues: CASSFSGLGYNEQFF.

CDR3 bases: TGTGCCAGTAGGACACAGTCTCGGGGTGAAGCTTTCTTT. The encoded protein is CASRTQSRGEAFF. The chain employs TRBV6-6 and TRBJ1-1, with D possibly matching TRBD1 (5 bases). V was shortened by 9 bases and J by 7 bases, with 18 bases between the two germline ends. This CDR3 contains 13 residues. Germline V gene sequence: CDR1 MNHNY, CDR2 SVGAGI (reference sequence).

This chain joins TRBV5-1 and TRBJ2-5, with 7 positions matching TRBD1. The V gene end was trimmed by 4 bases and the J gene end by 5 bases; junction bases not matched to a gene: 8. The germline V gene has CDR1 SGHRS and CDR2 YFSETQ. The CDR3 spans 14 residues. DNA of the CDR3: TGCGCCAGCAGCGTGTTTGGGACAGAGGAGACCCAGTACTTC. Encoded protein: CASSVFGTEETQYF.

The sample holds a few counts of this clone. V gene TRBV7-2 combines with J gene TRBJ1-1; tentative D call: TRBD1 (5 bases). The V gene lost 10 bases and the J gene lost 0 bases, with 15 bases spanning the gap. This CDR3 has 14 amino acids. Germline lookup yields CDR1 SGHTA and CDR2 FQGNSA. The CDR3 sequence is CATRIGAMNTEAFF. The DNA for the CDR3 is TGTGCCACACGAATCGGGGCCATGAACACTGAAGCTTTCTTT.

This clone has just a few counts. The J gene is TRBJ2-4, the V gene TRBV18; 7 bases line up with TRBD1. V was pared by 2 bases and J by 15 bases, with 4 bases of the junction left unmatched. The length of the CDR3 is 11 residues. CDR1 is KGHSH and CDR2 is LQKENI in the germline V gene. CDR3 coding DNA: TGTGCCAGCTCACCAGTGGACAGGCTGTACTTC. Encoded protein: CASSPVDRLYF.

This clone appeared many times. The chain uses TRBV6-5 and TRBJ2-1; TRBD2 might be the D (5 bases). The CDR3 contains 15 residues. Germline CDR1 is MNHEY and CDR2 is SVGAGI. V lost 4 bases and J lost 4, with 14 bases in between. This CDR3 reads CASSWNSPGYNEQFF. CDR3 nucleotides: TGTGCCAGCAGTTGGAACTCCCCGGGGTACAATGAGCAGTTCTTC.

V usage is TRBV10-3 and J usage is TRBJ1-2; D is unclear. This CDR3 region has 13 residues. Trimming stripped 3 bases from V and 2 bases from J, with 7 bases between. Germline-derived CDR1 and CDR2 are ENHRY and SYGVKD. For the CDR3, the DNA is TGTGCCATCAGTGAACAGCCCAACTATGGCTACACCTTC. Translation: CAISEQPNYGYTF.

The chain is built from TRBV7-9 and TRBJ1-3; 8 bases are a match to TRBD1. CDR1 and CDR2 (germline): SEHNR, FQNEAQ (reference sequence). Germline trimming cut 3 bases from V and 3 bases from J; bases unmatched to any gene: 7. CDR3 length equals 16 residues. The CDR3 is CASSFRGQGIGNTIYF. The CDR3 region has the DNA TGTGCCAGCAGCTTCAGGGGGCAGGGTATTGGAAACACCATATATTTT.

The chain employs TRBV28 and TRBJ1-2, with a tentative D call TRBD1 (5 bases). The V end lost 3 bases, the J end lost 8 bases, and 10 bases lay between the germline ends. This CDR3 contains 12 residues. CDR1 and CDR2 (germline): MDHEN, SYDVKM. The CDR3 is CASSFGHRGYTF. The CDR3 DNA follows: TGTGCCAGCAGTTTCGGACATCGGGGCTACACCTTC.

The chain couples TRBV9 to TRBJ1-1; TRBD1 is a possible D gene (5 bases). Trimming took 3 bases from V and 4 from J, leaving 16 bases between them. The CDR3 loop spans 15 amino acids. CDR1 SGDLS and CDR2 YYNGEE come from the germline V gene. The CDR3 DNA follows: TGTGCCAGCAGCGGACCAAGAGGGACGGGCACTGAAGCTTTCTTT. It is translated as CASSGPRGTGTEAFF.

This sequence joins TRBV18 and TRBJ1-4; TRBD1 aligns across 7 bases. With V trimmed by 4 bases and J by 5 bases, 10 bases remained unmatched. CDR1 is KGHSH, CDR2 LQKENI, per germline. The length of the CDR3 is 16 residues. The CDR3 protein is CASSRTGQTTNEKLFF. As DNA, the CDR3 is TGTGCCAGCTCACGAACGGGACAGACGACCAATGAAAAACTGTTTTTT.